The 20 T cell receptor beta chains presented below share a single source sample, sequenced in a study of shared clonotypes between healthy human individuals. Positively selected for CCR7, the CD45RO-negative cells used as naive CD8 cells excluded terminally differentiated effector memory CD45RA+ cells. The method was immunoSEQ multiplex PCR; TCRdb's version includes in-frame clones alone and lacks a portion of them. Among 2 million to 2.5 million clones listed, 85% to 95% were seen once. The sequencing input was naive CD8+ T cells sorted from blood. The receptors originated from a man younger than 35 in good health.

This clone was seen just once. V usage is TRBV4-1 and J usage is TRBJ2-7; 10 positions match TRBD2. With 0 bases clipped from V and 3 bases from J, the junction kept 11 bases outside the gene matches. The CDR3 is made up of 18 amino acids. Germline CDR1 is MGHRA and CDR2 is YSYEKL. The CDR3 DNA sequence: TGCGCCAGCAGCCAAGAAGTCTTAGGGCTAGCGGGAGTCTACGAGCAGTACTTC. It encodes CASSQEVLGLAGVYEQYF.

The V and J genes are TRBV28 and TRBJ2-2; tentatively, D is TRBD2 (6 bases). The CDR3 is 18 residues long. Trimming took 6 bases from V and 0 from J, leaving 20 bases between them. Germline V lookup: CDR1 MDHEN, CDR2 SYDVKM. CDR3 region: CASRGPEGRTTNTGELFF. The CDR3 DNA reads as TGTGCCAGCAGAGGCCCGGAGGGACGGACCACGAACACCGGGGAGCTGTTTTTT.

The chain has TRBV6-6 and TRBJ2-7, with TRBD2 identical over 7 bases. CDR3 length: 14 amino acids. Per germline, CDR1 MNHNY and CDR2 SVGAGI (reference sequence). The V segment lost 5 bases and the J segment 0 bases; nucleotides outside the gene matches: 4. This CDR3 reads CASSAGLPSYEQYF. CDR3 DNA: TGTGCCAGCAGTGCGGGACTACCCTCCTACGAGCAGTACTTC.

CDR3 region: CASSLGAGGPTETQYF. The DNA of the CDR3 is TGTGCCAGCAGCTTGGGAGCGGGGGGGCCGACGGAGACCCAGTACTTC. The chain employs TRBV7-2 and TRBJ2-5, with 10 bases fitting TRBD2. The CDR3 has 16 residues. The V segment lost 3 bases and the J segment 5 bases; nucleotides outside the gene matches: 9. Germline V gene sequence: CDR1 SGHTA, CDR2 FQGNSA.

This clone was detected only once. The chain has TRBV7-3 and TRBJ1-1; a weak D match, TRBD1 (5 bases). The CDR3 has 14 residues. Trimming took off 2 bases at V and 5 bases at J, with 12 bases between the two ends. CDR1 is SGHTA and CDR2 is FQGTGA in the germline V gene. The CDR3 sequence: CASSLGGGQTEAFF. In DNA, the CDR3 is TGTGCCAGCAGCTTAGGTGGGGGTCAAACTGAAGCTTTCTTT.

The chain's CDR3 is CASSSGQGNEQYF. CDR3 in DNA: TGTGCCAGCAGTTCGGGACAGGGGAACGAGCAGTACTTC. The V call is TRBV6-5, the J call TRBJ2-7, with 10 bases that match TRBD1. Germline values: CDR1 MNHEY, CDR2 SVGAGI. V shed 4 bases, J shed 5 bases, and the junction held 2 bases outside the gene matches. CDR3 length: 13 amino acids.

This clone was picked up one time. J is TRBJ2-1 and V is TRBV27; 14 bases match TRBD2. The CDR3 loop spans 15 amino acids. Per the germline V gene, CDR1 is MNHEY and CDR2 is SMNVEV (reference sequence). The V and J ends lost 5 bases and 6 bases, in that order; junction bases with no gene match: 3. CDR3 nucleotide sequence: TGTGCCAGCAGTGACGGGACTAGCGGGGGCAATGAGCAGTTCTTC. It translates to CASSDGTSGGNEQFF.

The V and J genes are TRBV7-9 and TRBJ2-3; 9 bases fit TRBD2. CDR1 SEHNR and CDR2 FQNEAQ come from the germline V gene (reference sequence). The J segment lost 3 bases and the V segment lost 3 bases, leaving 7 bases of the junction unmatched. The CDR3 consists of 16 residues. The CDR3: CASSLRTGLATDTQYF. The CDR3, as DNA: TGTGCCAGCAGCTTGAGGACGGGACTAGCAACAGATACGCAGTATTTT.

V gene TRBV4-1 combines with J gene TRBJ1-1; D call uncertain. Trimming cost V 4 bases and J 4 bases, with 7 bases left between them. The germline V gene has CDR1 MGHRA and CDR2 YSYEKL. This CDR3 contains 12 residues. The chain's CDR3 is CASSRGATEAFF. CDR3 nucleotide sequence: TGCGCCAGCAGCCGAGGTGCCACTGAAGCTTTCTTT.

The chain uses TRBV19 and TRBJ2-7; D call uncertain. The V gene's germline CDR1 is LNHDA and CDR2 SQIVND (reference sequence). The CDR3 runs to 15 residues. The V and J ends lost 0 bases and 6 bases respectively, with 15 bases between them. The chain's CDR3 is CASSIEFTPVGEQYF. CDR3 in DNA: TGTGCCAGTAGTATAGAATTTACGCCGGTCGGCGAGCAGTACTTC.

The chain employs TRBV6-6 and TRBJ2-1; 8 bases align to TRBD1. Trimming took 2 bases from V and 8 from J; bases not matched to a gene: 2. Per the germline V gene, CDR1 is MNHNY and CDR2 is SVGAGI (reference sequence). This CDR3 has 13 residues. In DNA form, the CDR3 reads TGTGCCAGCAGTTACCGACAGGGGCATGAGCAGTTCTTC. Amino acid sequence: CASSYRQGHEQFF.

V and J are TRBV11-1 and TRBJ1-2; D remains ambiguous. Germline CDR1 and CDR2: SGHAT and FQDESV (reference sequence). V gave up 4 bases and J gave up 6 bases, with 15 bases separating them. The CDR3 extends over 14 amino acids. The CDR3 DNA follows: TGTGCCAGCAGCTCATCGGACGAAACAAATGGCTACACCTTC. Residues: CASSSSDETNGYTF.

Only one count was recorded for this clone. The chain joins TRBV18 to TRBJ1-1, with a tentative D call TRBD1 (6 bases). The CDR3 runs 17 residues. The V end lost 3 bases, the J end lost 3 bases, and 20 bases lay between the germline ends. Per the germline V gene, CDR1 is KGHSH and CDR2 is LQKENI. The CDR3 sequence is CASSPTGNGGMDTEAFF. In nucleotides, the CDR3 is TGTGCCAGCTCACCCACAGGGAACGGAGGCATGGACACTGAAGCTTTCTTT.

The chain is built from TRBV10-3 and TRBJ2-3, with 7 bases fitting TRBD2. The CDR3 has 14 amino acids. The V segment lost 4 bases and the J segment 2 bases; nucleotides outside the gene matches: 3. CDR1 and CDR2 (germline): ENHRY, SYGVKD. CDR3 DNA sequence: TGTGCCATCAGTGCTAGCGGTCCCACAGATACGCAGTATTTT. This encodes CAISASGPTDTQYF.

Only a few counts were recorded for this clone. The CDR3 DNA is TGCGCCAGCAGCCTCGCGGTCCTGGATACGCAGTATTTT. It codes for CASSLAVLDTQYF. The J gene is TRBJ2-3, the V gene TRBV4-1, with no clear D. The CDR3 sequence is 13 residues long. The V gene's germline CDR1 is MGHRA and CDR2 YSYEKL. Trimming took 4 bases from V and 6 from J, leaving 11 bases between them.

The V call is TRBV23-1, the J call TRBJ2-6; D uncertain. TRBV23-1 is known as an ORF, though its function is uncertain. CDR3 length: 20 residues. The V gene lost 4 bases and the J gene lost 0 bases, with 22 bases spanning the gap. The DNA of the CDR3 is TGCGCCAGCAGTCCCTATGGGCGCCCGGATTTTAGCTCTGGGGCCAACGTCCTGACTTTC. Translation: CASSPYGRPDFSSGANVLTF.

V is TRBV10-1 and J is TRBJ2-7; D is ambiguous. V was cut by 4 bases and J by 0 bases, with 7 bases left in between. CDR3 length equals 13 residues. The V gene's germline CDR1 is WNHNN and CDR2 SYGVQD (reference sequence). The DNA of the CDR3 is TGCGCCAGCAGTGTGGGCTACTCCTACGAGCAGTACTTC. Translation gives CASSVGYSYEQYF.

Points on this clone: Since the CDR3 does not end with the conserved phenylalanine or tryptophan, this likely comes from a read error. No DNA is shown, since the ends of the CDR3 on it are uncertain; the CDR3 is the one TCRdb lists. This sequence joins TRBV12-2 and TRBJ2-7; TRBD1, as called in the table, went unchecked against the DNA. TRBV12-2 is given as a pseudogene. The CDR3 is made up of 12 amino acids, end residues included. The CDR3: CASRLVGTGGYS.

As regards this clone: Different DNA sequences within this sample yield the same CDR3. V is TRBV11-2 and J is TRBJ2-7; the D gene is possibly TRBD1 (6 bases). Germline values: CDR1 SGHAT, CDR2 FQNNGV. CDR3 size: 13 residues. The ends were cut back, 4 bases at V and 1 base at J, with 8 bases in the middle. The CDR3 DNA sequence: TGTGCCAGCAGCTACGGACAGTCCTACGAGCAGTACTTC. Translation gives CASSYGQSYEQYF.

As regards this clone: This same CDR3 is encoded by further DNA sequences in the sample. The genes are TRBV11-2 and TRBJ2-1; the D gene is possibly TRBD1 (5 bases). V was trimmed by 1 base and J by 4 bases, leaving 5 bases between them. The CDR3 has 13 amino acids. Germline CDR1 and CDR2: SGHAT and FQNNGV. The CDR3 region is CASSLAGYNEQFF. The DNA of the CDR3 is TGTGCCAGCAGCTTAGCAGGGTACAATGAGCAGTTCTTC.